This T cell receptor (beta chain) was captured in a study of cytomegalovirus exposure and HLA in healthy donors. After removal of 4 bases from V and 4 bases from J, the junction contained 0 bases not matched to a gene. Germline CDR1 and CDR2: LNHDA and SQIVND (reference sequence). This CDR3 comprises 13 residues. Study-level findings and limits: Likely technical artifact: a cluster of highly shared sequence variants.

This PCR relied on a set of 60 Vbeta primers and 13 Jbeta primers. Profiled with immunoSEQ multiplex PCR; TCRdb holds only in-frame clones, not every one. Of more than 95,000 clones in the sample, 60% to 75% were seen once. Comment on this clone: Its target is not known.

The V and J genes are TRBV19 and TRBJ1-1; 10 positions agree with TRBD1. The receptor comes from a female donor in good health and CMV-seropositive. Sequencing used PBMCs. In nucleotides, the CDR3 is TGTGCCAGTAGTAGACAGGGGGCCACTGAAGCTTTCTTT. Encoded protein: CASSRQGATEAFF.